What follows are 13 T cell receptor beta chains derived from one specimen sequenced in a study of blood T cell repertoires in COVID-19. The assay was immunoSEQ multiplex PCR, and TCRdb's table has in-frame clones only and misses some. The sample lists under 450,000 clones, 88% occurring once. The material sequenced was peripheral blood. The receptors were gathered from a woman aged 45-59 years with COVID-19, enrolled during active disease.

V gene TRBV28 combines with J gene TRBJ1-3, with D unclear. This CDR3 is built from 15 residues. Looked up from germline, CDR1 is MDHEN and CDR2 is SYDVKM. The germline V and J ends were trimmed by 7 bases and 0 bases, with 13 bases remaining between them. CDR3 bases: TGTGCCAGCACCGAGGGTCCGGGCTCTGGAAACACCATATATTTT. Amino acids: CASTEGPGSGNTIYF.

In DNA form, the CDR3 reads TGCGCCAGCAGCCCTGGACTAGTAGGTCACAATGAGCAGTTCTTC. The encoded protein is CASSPGLVGHNEQFF. The gene calls are TRBV5-1 and TRBJ2-1; 7 bases are a match to TRBD2. Germline-derived CDR1 and CDR2 are SGHRS and YFSETQ. This CDR3 has 15 residues. Trimming at V came to 4 bases and at J to 5 bases, leaving 9 bases not matched to a gene. Full variable domain (remainder filled in from reference TRBV5-1 and TRBJ2-1): KAGVTQTPRYLIKTRGQQVTLSCSPISGHRSVSWYQQTPGQGLQFLFEYFSETQRNKGNFPGRFSGRQFSNSRSEMNVSTLELGDSALYLCASSPGLVGHNEQFFGPGTRLTVL.

The genes are TRBV5-1 and TRBJ1-3; D is uncertain. CDR3 length: 14 residues. V lost 0 bases and J lost 4, with 8 bases in between. CDR1 SGHRS and CDR2 YFSETQ come from the germline V gene. CDR3 loop: CASSLGAVGNTIYF. The CDR3 DNA reads TGCGCCAGCAGCTTGGGGGCAGTCGGAAACACCATATATTTT.

This chain links TRBV6-5 with TRBJ1-1; the match to TRBD1 covers 10 bases. This CDR3 is 15 amino acids long. The J segment lost 7 bases and the V segment lost 5 bases, leaving 10 bases of the junction unmatched. Looked up from germline, CDR1 is MNHEY and CDR2 is SVGAGI. The CDR3 sequence: CASSLEGTGVFEAFF. The CDR3 nucleotides are TGTGCCAGCAGTCTCGAAGGGACAGGGGTTTTTGAAGCTTTCTTT.

The V gene is TRBV9, the J gene TRBJ1-2; 11 bases match TRBD1. With V trimmed by 2 bases and J by 3 bases, 6 bases remained unmatched. Germline V CDR1 and CDR2: SGDLS, YYNGEE. The CDR3 has 16 residues. CDR3 region: CASSVNRDRGYYGYTF. The CDR3 nucleotides are TGTGCCAGCAGCGTTAACCGGGACAGGGGGTACTATGGCTACACCTTC.

The chain employs TRBV2 and TRBJ1-2; D remains ambiguous. V lost 2 bases to trimming and J lost 2 bases, with 18 bases between them. The CDR3 is 17 amino acids. Germline V gives CDR1 SNHLY, CDR2 FYNNEI. The CDR3 is CASSEKNTATLNYGYTF. The CDR3, as DNA: TGTGCCAGCAGTGAAAAAAACACAGCCACTTTAAACTATGGCTACACCTTC. Variable domain in full (rest from reference TRBV2 and TRBJ1-2): EPEVTQTPSHQVTQMGQEVILRCVPISNHLYFYWYRQILGQKVEFLVSFYNNEISEKSEIFDDQFSVERPDGSNFTLKIRSTKLEDSAMYFCASSEKNTATLNYGYTFGSGTRLTVV.

This clone was observed once. In DNA form, the CDR3 reads TGTGCCAGCAGCCTCTCCGGACAGGGAAATTCACCCCTCCACTTT. Its protein is CASSLSGQGNSPLHF. The chain combines TRBV7-3 with TRBJ1-6, with 8 bases identical to TRBD1. Germline loops: CDR1 SGHTA, CDR2 FQGTGA. The CDR3 consists of 15 residues. V gave up 5 bases and J gave up 7 bases; unmatched junction bases: 7.

The chain recombines TRBV6-6 with TRBJ1-2, with 7 bases that match TRBD1. The V gene's germline CDR1 is MNHNY and CDR2 SVGAGI (reference sequence). V gave up 7 bases and J gave up 5 bases; unmatched junction bases: 7. The CDR3 covers 13 residues. The CDR3 protein is CASIQGGRYGYTF. CDR3 bases: TGTGCCAGCATCCAGGGGGGACGGTATGGCTACACCTTC.

The rearrangement uses TRBV5-4 and TRBJ1-2, with a weak D call TRBD1 (5 bases). Trimming removed 3 bases from V and 4 bases from J, with 7 bases in between. The CDR3 is 12 residues long. Germline V CDR1 and CDR2: SGHNT, YYREEE (reference sequence). Here the CDR3 DNA reads TGTGCCAGCAGCTCCGACAGCTATGGCTACACCTTC. It encodes CASSSDSYGYTF.

The chain couples TRBV30 to TRBJ1-2; D unclear. V was trimmed by 5 bases and J by 0 bases, leaving 16 bases between them. The CDR3 spans 15 residues. CDR1 and CDR2 from the germline V gene are GTSNPN and SVGIG (reference sequence). CDR3 in DNA: TGTGCCTGGCGAGAGGCTACGTTTACTAACTATGGCTACACCTTC. This codes for CAWREATFTNYGYTF.

The sample holds one count of this clone. The genes are TRBV10-2 and TRBJ1-2; 10 bases are shared with TRBD1. CDR1 WSHSY and CDR2 SAAADI come from the germline V gene. V lost 6 bases and J lost 4; bases outside the gene matches: 5. This CDR3 comprises 14 residues. The CDR3 is CASRSTGGPYGYTF. The CDR3 coding sequence is TGCGCCAGCAGATCGACAGGGGGCCCCTATGGCTACACCTTC.

The rearrangement joins TRBV6-6 to TRBJ1-1, with no clear D. The CDR3 contains 15 residues. V was cut by 7 bases and J by 1 base, with 16 bases left in between. Germline loops: CDR1 MNHNY, CDR2 SVGAGI (reference sequence). CDR3 in amino acids: CASTSSLRGNTEAFF. The CDR3 region has the DNA TGTGCCAGCACCTCCAGTTTGCGAGGGAACACTGAAGCTTTCTTT.

The chain couples TRBV12-3 or TRBV12-4 to TRBJ1-1; 8 nucleotides match TRBD1. The CDR3 sequence is 13 residues long. The V gene end was trimmed by 3 bases and the J gene end by 4 bases; junction bases not matched to a gene: 1. CDR3 residues: CASSLTGVTEAFF. In DNA, the CDR3 is TGTGCCAGCAGTTTGACAGGGGTCACTGAAGCTTTCTTT.